A single T cell receptor beta chain is shown here with its context. Antigen unknown. The data originate from a study of CD8+ T cells in alopecia areata. Findings and caveats of the study: Lesional scalp displayed greater clonality than normal scalp, most notably in alopecia totalis/universalis. Normal skin's resident alphabeta T cells are also sequenced in scalp samples. Sharing of TCRs across patients appeared less clear than in mice, possibly for HLA-related reasons.

The CDR3 spans 15 residues. CDR1 is SGHAT, CDR2 FQNNGV, per germline. V lost 5 bases and J lost 3; bases outside the gene matches: 7. Reverse transcription of extracted RNA yielded cDNA, which provided the sequencing template. Repertoires were generated with immunoSEQ multiplex PCR, while TCRdb's copy carries only in-frame clones and drops some. Of approximately 98,000 clones listed, approximately 63% were seen once; the top ten hold 20% to 25%. This TCR derives from a human donor in good health. The chain uses TRBV11-2 and TRBJ2-4; 7 bases match TRBD2. The sample taken for sequencing was CD8+ T cells sorted from blood. The CDR3 nucleotides are TGTGCCAGCAGCCCGGTTTCGGGGGGCAAAAACATTCAGTACTTC. Protein: CASSPVSGGKNIQYF.